These 20 T cell receptor beta chains were sequenced from one sample in a study of preoperative IRX-2 immunotherapy in early breast cancer. Specified treatment: preoperative locoregional IRX-2 cytokine immunotherapy. Profiled with immunoSEQ multiplex PCR; TCRdb holds only in-frame clones, not every one. In the table there are 25,000 to 30,000 clones, roughly four fifths of which are singletons. This specimen was acquired from a patient treated with IRX-2 immunotherapy. These receptors all come from a human donor with breast cancer.

This chain joins TRBV6-8 and TRBJ1-2; D gene ambiguous. V was pared by 4 bases and J by 4 bases, with 7 bases between. The CDR3 totals 12 residues. The germline V gene encodes CDR1 MNHGY and CDR2 SAAAGT. The CDR3 sequence is CASSSGVYGYTF. For the CDR3, the DNA is TGTGCCAGCAGTTCAGGAGTCTATGGCTACACCTTC.

The rearrangement joins TRBV28 to TRBJ1-2, with unresolved D. The CDR3 is made up of 16 amino acids. V lost 5 bases, J lost 0 bases, and 16 bases lay in between. Germline-derived CDR1 and CDR2 are MDHEN and SYDVKM. This CDR3 reads CASSHPPIYANYGYTF. The CDR3 DNA is TGTGCCAGCAGTCACCCCCCCATTTATGCTAACTATGGCTACACCTTC.

The chain employs TRBV5-1 and TRBJ2-7; 10 nucleotides line up with TRBD1. Germline CDR1 is SGHRS and CDR2 is YFSETQ. Trimming cost V 5 bases and J 3 bases; bases outside gene matches: 8. The CDR3 has 15 residues. The CDR3 is CASSSGTGENYEQYF. CDR3 DNA sequence: TGCGCCAGCAGTTCCGGGACAGGGGAAAACTACGAGCAGTACTTC.

The chain combines TRBV29-1 with TRBJ1-2, with 9 bases matching TRBD1. The CDR3 extends over 14 amino acids. Germline values: CDR1 SQVTM, CDR2 ANQGSEA. Trimming took 7 bases from V and 2 from J; bases not matched to a gene: 8. This CDR3 is CSAGQGFLNYGYTF. The CDR3 bases are TGCAGCGCCGGACAGGGGTTCCTCAACTATGGCTACACCTTC.

V is TRBV12-5 and J is TRBJ2-1, with D perhaps matching TRBD2 (5 bases). With 3 bases removed from V and 9 bases from J, the gap between germline ends came to 12 bases. Per germline, CDR1 LGHNT and CDR2 FRNRAP. This CDR3 is 13 amino acids long. The CDR3 sequence: CASGFASRAEQFF. The CDR3 DNA reads as TGTGCTAGTGGTTTCGCCTCGCGGGCTGAGCAGTTCTTC.

The rearrangement joins TRBV6-8 to TRBJ2-3, with 8 bases fitting TRBD1. Germline V gene data show CDR1 as MNHGY and CDR2 as SAAAGT. CDR3 length: 15 residues. The V segment lost 2 bases and the J segment 4 bases; nucleotides outside the gene matches: 5. The CDR3 region has the DNA TGTGCCAGCAGTTACGTCGGACAGGGAGCAGATACGCAGTATTTT. It codes for CASSYVGQGADTQYF.

This clone was detected a few times. The V and J genes are TRBV6-8 and TRBJ2-2; TRBD1 is a possible D gene (6 bases). Trimming pared 11 bases from V and 3 bases from J, leaving 16 bases between. Germline V gene data show CDR1 as MNHGY and CDR2 as SAAAGT. CDR3 length equals 14 residues. This CDR3 is CAGTTGLDTGELFF. CDR3 nucleotide sequence: TGTGCCGGAACAACAGGGCTGGACACCGGGGAGCTGTTTTTT.

The chain carries TRBV19 and TRBJ2-2; D gene uncertain. Deletions cut 8 bases from V and 3 bases from J, with 4 bases between. The germline CDR1 and CDR2 sequences are LNHDA and SQIVND (reference sequence). CDR3 length: 11 residues. CDR3 DNA sequence: TGTGCCAGTTGGGACACCGGGGAGCTGTTTTTT. Its translation: CASWDTGELFF.

This clone was detected only a few times. The chain uses TRBV11-3 and TRBJ2-7; 7 bases map to TRBD1. In germline, CDR1 is SGHNT, CDR2 YENEEA. The CDR3 contains 16 residues. J was trimmed by 2 bases and V by 6 bases; bases with no gene match: 13. The CDR3 DNA follows: TGTGCCAGCAGTTCCGGATCCAGGGGGACAGCCTACGAGCAGTACTTC. Translation gives CASSSGSRGTAYEQYF.

The CDR3 spells CASSFGRTSYNEQFF. Here the CDR3 DNA reads TGTGCCAGCAGCTTTGGGCGGACCTCCTACAATGAGCAGTTCTTC. V is TRBV11-3 and J is TRBJ2-1, with unresolved D. With 3 bases removed from V and 0 bases from J, the gap between germline ends came to 9 bases. Looked up from germline, CDR1 is SGHNT and CDR2 is YENEEA. The CDR3 length is 15 residues.

As regards this clone: The sample carries other DNA sequences with the same CDR3. The chain carries TRBV6-8 and TRBJ2-2, with D hard to call. This CDR3 has 13 amino acids. With 5 bases removed from V and 5 bases from J, the gap between germline ends came to 9 bases. Per germline, CDR1 MNHGY and CDR2 SAAAGT. The CDR3 spells CASSPPGTGELFF. The CDR3 DNA reads as TGTGCCAGCAGTCCACCCGGAACCGGGGAGCTGTTTTTT.

With regard to this clone: One junction end disagrees with the germline gene, perhaps due to a read error. This chain links TRBV5-1 with TRBJ2-5; D perhaps matches TRBD1 (6 bases). The CDR3 is made up of 16 amino acids. In germline, CDR1 is SGHRS, CDR2 YFSETQ. CDR3 protein: CASNLGAHGSQETQYF. CDR3 nucleotides: TGCGCCAGCAACTTGGGGGCCCATGGCTCACAAGAGACCCAGTACTTC.

The V gene is TRBV7-5, the J gene TRBJ2-1; the table gives TRBD2 as D, unverified against the DNA. TRBV7-5 is an annotated pseudogene. CDR3 length: 15 amino acids. This CDR3 reads CASSSYGLDGNEQFF. The CDR3 DNA sequence: TGTGCCAGCAGCTCCTACGGACTAGATGGCAATGAGCAGTTCTTC.

The chain employs TRBV11-3 and TRBJ1-1; D unresolved. Trimming pared 3 bases from V and 6 bases from J, leaving 14 bases between. CDR3 size: 14 residues. Germline V gene data show CDR1 as SGHNT and CDR2 as YENEEA. CDR3 nucleotide sequence: TGTGCCAGCAGCTTGGGCCTTGCTGTGGCTGAAGCTTTCTTT. Amino acids: CASSLGLAVAEAFF.

The rearrangement joins TRBV7-8 to TRBJ1-2; D unresolved. Germline V lookup: CDR1 SGHVS, CDR2 FQNEAQ. The CDR3 runs to 13 residues. Between the trimmed V and J ends, which lost 5 bases and 4 bases, there was a span of 11 bases. The CDR3 loop reads CASSPDKIYGYTF. The CDR3 DNA is TGTGCCAGCAGCCCTGACAAGATCTATGGCTACACCTTC.

The chain recombines TRBV29-1 with TRBJ2-2, with TRBD1 identical over 8 bases. The J segment lost 4 bases and the V segment lost 4 bases, leaving 8 bases of the junction unmatched. In germline, CDR1 is SQVTM, CDR2 ANQGSEA. CDR3 length: 15 amino acids. The CDR3 DNA reads TGCAGCGTTGTGGCCCCCGGGACAGGCACCGGGGAGCTGTTTTTT. It yields the protein CSVVAPGTGTGELFF.

This chain links TRBV18 with TRBJ1-1; D remains ambiguous. Germline V lookup: CDR1 KGHSH, CDR2 LQKENI. V was shortened by 1 base and J by 6 bases, with 18 bases between the two germline ends. This CDR3 spans 16 amino acids. CDR3 in amino acids: CASSPREGLGSSEAFF. DNA for the CDR3: TGTGCCAGCTCACCACGTGAAGGACTGGGGTCCTCTGAAGCTTTCTTT.

The genes are TRBV5-1 and TRBJ2-7; 11 bases align to TRBD1. The trim removed 1 base at V and 3 bases at J, leaving 3 bases unmatched. The length of the CDR3 is 15 residues. Germline V gene lookup returns CDR1 SGHRS and CDR2 YFSETQ. The CDR3 loop reads CASSLWGTGGYEQYF. DNA for the CDR3: TGCGCCAGCAGCTTGTGGGGGACAGGGGGCTACGAGCAGTACTTC.

This clone was seen once. The chain recombines TRBV14 with TRBJ2-7; TRBD2 is a possible D gene (6 bases). From germline, CDR1 is SGHDN and CDR2 FVKESK. Trimming removed 4 bases at V and 2 bases at J, with 15 bases between. This CDR3 comprises 15 residues. CDR3 coding DNA: TGTGCCAGCAGCCCCCGGCGGGGACCCACCTACGAGCAGTACTTC. Amino acids: CASSPRRGPTYEQYF.

This chain uses TRBV14 with TRBJ1-4; D perhaps matches TRBD1 (5 bases). Trimming pared 1 base from V and 8 bases from J, leaving 20 bases between. This CDR3 has 17 residues. Per germline, CDR1 SGHDN and CDR2 FVKESK. The CDR3 reads CASSQAGGWRNVEKLFF. CDR3 coding DNA: TGTGCCAGCAGCCAAGCGGGGGGATGGAGGAACGTGGAAAAACTGTTTTTT.